The subject of this entry is one T cell receptor beta chain. Its antigen remains unidentified. This sample stems from a study of T cell responses to AZD1222 COVID-19 vaccine. Generated by immunoSEQ multiplex PCR, the TCRdb table keeps only in-frame clones and is missing some. The data contain about 150,000 clones, about nine tenths of them singletons. Study results and caveats: Clonal diversity was possibly underestimated; the donors were predominantly white British and more often female.

This TCR was recovered from an adult in good health. The sample here was peripheral blood, taken on day 0 of AZD1222 vaccination.

The CDR3 region is CASSEATGGLDEQFF. The CDR3, as DNA: TGTGCCAGCAGTGAAGCGACAGGGGGCTTAGATGAGCAGTTCTTC. The J gene is TRBJ2-1, the V gene TRBV6-1, with TRBD1 matching over 10 bases. Germline assignment: CDR1 MNHNS and CDR2 SASEGT. The CDR3 covers 15 residues. Trimming took 0 bases from V and 8 from J; bases not matched to a gene: 4.